The 10 T cell receptor beta chains reported below all come from one sample, sequenced in a study of control samples from healthy donors and cancer patients (dated by TCRdb to 2018 to 2021). Receptor libraries were prepared by the immunoSEQ multiplex PCR assay. TCRdb carries this immuneACCESS record with in-frame sequences only. Its versions omit some clonotypes, under half of them owing to an unresolved V gene in the studies checked, with the rest unexplained. The sample records about 110,000 clones, approximately 89% of which are singletons. The biggest ten clones account for around 7.6% of the sample. The sequenced sample was blood. These TCRs come from a woman aged 18-29 years in good health.

The chain links TRBV21-1 to TRBJ1-3. TRBV21-1 is deemed a pseudogene. CDR3 length: 14 residues. The CDR3 bases are TGTGCCAGCCACTCTAGGTTCTCTGGAAACACCATATATTTT. It yields the protein CASHSRFSGNTIYF.

Note on this clone: An end of the junction differs from the germline gene, which may be a read error. The chain is built from TRBV7-9 and TRBJ2-7; tentative D call: TRBD1 (6 bases). The CDR3 contains 11 residues. Germline V gene sequence: CDR1 SEHNR, CDR2 FQNEAQ (reference sequence). The CDR3 bases are TGTGCCAGCAGCTCATCCGGGACAAAAGACTTC. Protein sequence: CASSSSGTKDF.

This clone appeared a few times. V is TRBV7-2 and J is TRBJ1-6, with D tentatively TRBD1 (5 bases). CDR3 length: 13 amino acids. Trimming shortened V by 0 bases and J by 9 bases, and 6 bases separated the two germline ends. Germline CDR1 is SGHTA and CDR2 is FQGNSA. The chain's CDR3 is CASSLAGGSPLHF. In DNA form, the CDR3 reads TGTGCCAGCAGCTTAGCGGGGGGTTCACCCCTCCACTTT.

The rearrangement joins TRBV5-1 to TRBJ2-7, with a weak D call TRBD2 (5 bases). In germline, CDR1 is SGHRS, CDR2 YFSETQ. The CDR3 spans 14 residues. The V and J ends lost 4 bases and 3 bases respectively, with 14 bases between them. This CDR3 is CASSLTGIYYEQYF. The DNA for the CDR3 is TGCGCCAGCAGCCTTACCGGGATCTACTACGAGCAGTACTTC. The variable domain in full, with the rest retrieved from reference TRBV5-1 and TRBJ2-7, is KAGVTQTPRYLIKTRGQQVTLSCSPISGHRSVSWYQQTPGQGLQFLFEYFSETQRNKGNFPGRFSGRQFSNSRSEMNVSTLELGDSALYLCASSLTGIYYEQYFGPGTRLTVT.

The rearrangement links TRBV5-1 to TRBJ1-3; TRBD1 matches 7 bases. Trimming cost V 0 bases and J 2 bases; bases outside gene matches: 5. This CDR3 contains 16 residues. Germline loops: CDR1 SGHRS, CDR2 YFSETQ. CDR3 amino acids: CASSLAGTGAGNTIYF. In DNA, the CDR3 is TGCGCCAGCAGCTTGGCCGGAACAGGGGCTGGAAACACCATATATTTT.

V usage is TRBV19 and J usage is TRBJ1-5; D is undetermined. V was shortened by 9 bases and J by 8 bases, with 17 bases between the two germline ends. Germline lookup yields CDR1 LNHDA and CDR2 SQIVND (reference sequence). CDR3 length equals 13 residues. The CDR3 loop is CASTDGVGEPQHF. As DNA, the CDR3 is TGTGCCAGCACCGATGGGGTGGGTGAGCCCCAGCATTTT.

The chain recombines TRBV13 with TRBJ2-2, with D unresolved. The CDR3 extends over 13 amino acids. Trimming took 6 bases from V and 2 from J, leaving 7 bases between them. Per the germline V gene, CDR1 is PRHDT and CDR2 is FYEKMQ (reference sequence). CDR3 bases: TGTGCCAGCAGACCTACAAACACCGGGGAGCTGTTTTTT. This sequence encodes CASRPTNTGELFF.

V is TRBV2 and J is TRBJ1-1; 9 bases line up with TRBD1. The CDR3 sequence is 15 residues long. The trim removed 2 bases at V and 4 bases at J, leaving 5 bases unmatched. In germline, CDR1 is SNHLY, CDR2 FYNNEI. The CDR3 is CASSEWGQGGTEAFF. Written as DNA, the CDR3 is TGTGCCAGCAGTGAATGGGGACAGGGCGGCACTGAAGCTTTCTTT.

The chain couples TRBV27 to TRBJ2-6, with D perhaps matching TRBD1 (5 bases). The CDR3 sequence is 17 residues long. V lost 9 bases, J lost 0 bases, and 18 bases lay in between. Germline V gives CDR1 MNHEY, CDR2 SMNVEV (reference sequence). The CDR3 loop is CASGREFLISGANVLTF. The CDR3 nucleotides read TGTGCCAGTGGCAGGGAATTTTTGATCTCTGGGGCCAACGTCCTGACTTTC. Full variable domain (rest looked up from reference TRBV27 and TRBJ2-6): EAQVTQNPRYLITVTGKKLTVTCSQNMNHEYMSWYRQDPGLGLRQIYYSMNVEVTDKGDVPEGYKVSRKEKRNFPLILESPSPNQTSLYFCASGREFLISGANVLTFGAGSRLTVL.

The V and J genes are TRBV19 and TRBJ1-1; TRBD1 might be the D (5 bases). The length of the CDR3 is 14 residues. Trimming removed 2 bases from V and 3 bases from J, with 10 bases in between. In germline, CDR1 is LNHDA, CDR2 SQIVND (reference sequence). In DNA, the CDR3 is TGTGCCAGTAGTATATCCCTGGGGGACACTGAAGCTTTCTTT. Residues: CASSISLGDTEAFF.